This T cell receptor (beta chain) is from a study of tumor and adjacent non-tumor tissue in lung cancer. Across the study: Aged roughly 31 to 76 years, patients included approximately 11 men and 4 to 6 women with stage I to III disease. Samples averaged about 3.8 million productive TCRbeta reads each.

The library came from three nested PCR rounds adapted from ARM-PCR protocols. MiXCR, run by TCRdb on the multiplex PCR reads, gives a single entry per CDR3 protein. The table includes 100,000 or so distinct CDR3 sequences, over 55% detected once. The CDR3 loop spans 14 amino acids. Germline CDR1 SEHNR, CDR2 FQNEAQ (reference sequence). The template was RNA from unsorted bulk tissue. Distant lung tissue was collected more than 3 cm away from the tumor edge. Donors were chemotherapy-naive, newly diagnosed lung cancer surgical patients in China, August–late 2014. The study, taken as a whole, reports: Tumor repertoires had a smaller top 100 clone share than normal lung.

On this clonotype itself: Its antigen is undetermined. One end of the junction does not line up with germline, which may come from a read error.

This clonotype was obtained from a man between 25 and 39 years old with non-small cell lung cancer. The V and J genes are TRBV7-9 and TRBJ1-2; D gene unclear. The material sequenced was distant non-tumor lung tissue. Here the CDR3 reads CTSSQITENYGYTF. The CDR3 coding sequence is TGTACCAGCAGCCAAATAACGGAGAACTATGGCTACACCTTC.